This is a list of T cell receptor beta chains from one sample in a study of T cell responses to AZD1222 COVID-19 vaccine. Clones were sequenced by immunoSEQ multiplex PCR, and TCRdb holds only the in-frame ones, with some missing. Among approximately 150,000 clones listed, almost 95% were seen once. The sample here was peripheral blood, taken on day 0 of AZD1222 vaccination. Every receptor here comes from an adult in good health. Both conserved end residues are part of each CDR3. A D gene is named only where the DNA matches it firmly. Clone sizes are given selectively: once, few, many, or a class where the clone is expanded.

TRBJ1-6 | TRBV13 | NA | NA | CASSLKGSGSPLHF | TGTGCCAGCAGCTTAAAGGGTTCGGGTTCACCCCTCCACTTT
TRBJ1-3 | TRBV30 | NA | TRBD1 | CAWSTFRGSGNTIYF | TGTGCCTGGAGTACATTCAGGGGGAGCGGAAACACCATATATTTT
TRBJ1-1 | TRBV7-2 | NA | NA | CASSLLMNTEAFF | TGTGCCAGCAGCCTACTCATGAACACTGAAGCTTTCTTT
TRBJ2-7 | TRBV18 | NA | TRBD1 | CASSPRQGAYEQYF | TGTGCCAGCTCACCTAGACAGGGTGCGTACGAGCAGTACTTC
TRBJ2-1 | TRBV5-1 | once | TRBD2 | CASSLALAGGLDEQFF | TGCGCCAGCAGCTTGGCCTTAGCGGGGGGTTTGGATGAGCAGTTCTTC
TRBJ2-5 | TRBV28 | NA | NA | CASSLPQGKETQYF | TGTGCCAGCAGCCTTCCACAGGGAAAAGAGACCCAGTACTTC
TRBJ2-3 | TRBV5-6 | NA | NA | CASSLTGPTDTQYF | TGTGCCAGCAGCTTGACAGGGCCAACAGATACGCAGTATTTT
TRBJ2-3 | TRBV30 | NA | NA | CAWSVSGAGDTQYF | TGTGCCTGGAGTGTGTCTGGGGCGGGAGATACGCAGTATTTT
TRBJ2-3 | TRBV2 | NA | NA | CASTGRSQPGDTQYF | TGTGCCAGCACGGGACGGAGCCAGCCAGGAGATACGCAGTATTTT
TRBJ1-2 | TRBV11-2 | NA | TRBD1 | CASRPVGTELYGYTF | TGTGCCAGCAGGCCTGTCGGGACAGAACTATATGGCTACACCTTC
TRBJ2-3 | TRBV4-1 | few | NA | CASSQVLHTDTQYF | TGCGCCAGCAGCCAAGTACTGCACACAGATACGCAGTATTTT
TRBJ2-2 | TRBV19 | NA | TRBD2 | CASSRGDSLAGELFF | TGTGCCAGTAGTCGGGGGGACTCCCTCGCCGGGGAGCTGTTTTTT
TRBJ2-2 | TRBV30 | NA | NA | CAWMLGAYSGELFF | TGTGCCTGGATGCTAGGCGCTTACTCCGGGGAGCTGTTTTTT
TRBJ2-4 | TRBV2 | NA | TRBD1 | CASSEGTGGDKNIQYF | TGTGCCAGCAGCGAGGGGACAGGGGGGGACAAAAACATTCAGTACTTC
TRBJ1-3 | TRBV7-3 | NA | TRBD1 | CASSVLWQGGGNTIYF | TGTGCCAGCAGCGTCCTTTGGCAGGGGGGCGGAAACACCATATATTTT
TRBJ2-6 | TRBV2 | NA | TRBD1 | CASQYVGQVTGANVLTF | TGTGCCAGCCAGTACGTGGGACAGGTCACTGGGGCCAACGTCCTGACTTTC
TRBJ2-3 | TRBV7-9 | NA | NA | CASSLIQGGTDTQYF | TGTGCCAGCAGCTTAATCCAGGGGGGTACAGATACGCAGTATTTT
TRBJ2-7 | TRBV30 | NA | TRBD1 | CAWRTGGFGEQYF | TGTGCCTGGAGGACAGGGGGCTTTGGCGAGCAGTACTTC
TRBJ1-5 | TRBV5-1 | NA | NA | CASSLSGNSNQPQHF | TGCGCCAGCAGCTTGTCCGGTAATAGCAATCAGCCCCAGCATTTT
TRBJ1-2 | TRBV29-1 | NA | NA | CSVTRGYGYTF | TGCAGCGTCACACGGGGTTATGGCTACACCTTC
TRBJ2-5 | TRBV5-4 | NA | NA | CASSSQRRGVGRLQETQYF | TGTGCCAGCAGCTCCCAACGCCGAGGTGTTGGGCGGCTCCAAGAGACCCAGTACTTC
TRBJ1-2 | TRBV30 | NA | NA | CAWTFGGYGYTF | TGTGCCTGGACGTTTGGGGGGTATGGCTACACCTTC
TRBJ1-2 | TRBV5-1 | NA | NA | CASSLAGSGYGYTF | TGCGCCAGCAGCTTGGCCGGCTCCGGGTATGGCTACACCTTC
TRBJ2-1 | TRBV3-1/TRBV3-2 | NA | NA | CASSQRVRTDNEQFF | TGTGCCAGCAGCCAGCGCGTCCGGACTGACAATGAGCAGTTCTTC
TRBJ1-1 | TRBV15 | NA | NA | CATSRAPTAMNTEAFF | TGTGCCACCAGCAGGGCCCCGACAGCGATGAACACTGAAGCTTTCTTT
TRBJ2-3 | TRBV18 | NA | TRBD1 | CASSPRSGTGRDTQYF | TGTGCCAGCTCACCAAGAAGTGGGACAGGTCGCGATACGCAGTATTTT
TRBJ1-5 | TRBV19 | NA | NA | CASSIAAGAWQPQHF | TGTGCCAGTAGTATAGCGGCGGGGGCTTGGCAGCCCCAGCATTTT
TRBJ2-1 | TRBV9 | NA | TRBD2 | CASSVSSGRSHNEQFF | TGTGCCAGCAGCGTGAGTAGCGGGAGGTCCCACAATGAGCAGTTCTTC
TRBJ1-4 | TRBV6-5 | NA | TRBD1 | CASSSGTGGAREKLFF | TGTGCCAGCAGTTCCGGGACAGGGGGCGCCAGGGAAAAACTGTTTTTT
TRBJ1-6 | TRBV7-9 | NA | NA | CASSLNLGSPLHF | TGTGCCAGCAGCTTAAATTTGGGTTCACCCCTCCACTTT
TRBJ2-7 | TRBV6-1 | NA | TRBD2 | CASSERVSGRYVYEQYF | TGTGCCAGCAGTGAACGTGTAAGCGGGAGGTATGTGTACGAGCAGTACTTC
TRBJ1-4 | TRBV5-1 | few | NA | CASSLAGIADEKLFF | TGCGCCAGCAGCTTGGCGGGGATCGCCGATGAAAAACTGTTTTTT
TRBJ2-7 | TRBV18 | NA | NA | CASSPPGQLYEQYF | TGTGCCAGCTCACCACCGGGTCAGTTATACGAGCAGTACTTC
TRBJ1-2 | TRBV5-1 | NA | NA | CASSQSTGTNYGYTF | TGCGCCAGCAGCCAATCGACGGGAACTAACTATGGCTACACCTTC
TRBJ2-2 | TRBV25-1 | NA | NA | CASSVGIANTGELFF | TGTGCCAGCAGTGTCGGGATAGCGAACACCGGGGAGCTGTTTTTT
TRBJ1-6 | TRBV30 | NA | NA | CAWGYITYNSPLHF | TGTGCCTGGGGGTACATCACCTATAATTCACCCCTCCACTTT
TRBJ2-3 | TRBV10-3 | NA | NA | CAISESIQGTSTDTQYF | TGTGCCATCAGTGAGTCGATACAGGGGACTAGCACAGATACGCAGTATTTT
TRBJ1-3 | TRBV24-1 | NA | NA | CATSEGASGNTIYF | TGTGCCACCAGTGAGGGGGCGTCAGGAAACACCATATATTTT
TRBJ2-5 | TRBV2 | NA | TRBD1 | CASSGETGAETQYF | TGTGCCAGCAGTGGAGAGACAGGGGCAGAGACCCAGTACTTC
TRBJ2-7 | TRBV18 | few | NA | CASSPPGSYEQYF | TGTGCCAGCTCACCACCGGGTTCCTACGAGCAGTACTTC
TRBJ1-5 | TRBV28 | NA | NA | CASSLVRVVQPQHF | TGTGCCAGCAGTTTAGTCAGGGTGGTTCAGCCCCAGCATTTT
TRBJ2-2 | TRBV10-3 | NA | TRBD2 | CAISSSGSIGELFF | TGTGCCATCAGTTCTAGCGGTTCGATCGGGGAGCTGTTTTTT
TRBJ1-4 | TRBV23-1 | NA | NA | CASSQWWTSCSKLFF | TGCGCCAGCAGTCAATGGTGGACATCTTGTTCAAAACTGTTTTTT
TRBJ1-2 | TRBV10-1 | NA | NA | CASSEAVGYGYTF | TGCGCCAGCAGCGAGGCGGTGGGCTATGGCTACACCTTC
TRBJ1-3 | TRBV7-9 | NA | NA | CASSLDSGNTIYF | TGTGCCAGCAGCTTAGATTCTGGAAACACCATATATTTT
TRBJ2-7 | TRBV23-1 | NA | NA | CASSLGGAGEQYF | TGCGCCAGCAGTCTGGGGGGGGCGGGCGAGCAGTACTTC
TRBJ2-7 | TRBV29-1 | NA | TRBD1 | CSVGQLYEQYF | TGCAGCGTGGGACAGCTGTACGAGCAGTACTTC
TRBJ1-3 | TRBV5-1 | NA | NA | CASSLNGGSGNTIYF | TGCGCCAGCAGCTTGAACGGGGGCTCTGGAAACACCATATATTTT
TRBJ1-2 | TRBV3-1/TRBV3-2 | NA | NA | CASSQDASSRGYTF | TGTGCCAGCAGCCAAGACGCCTCCTCTAGGGGCTACACCTTC
TRBJ1-2 | TRBV7-9 | NA | NA | CASSPRGDPYGYTF | TGTGCCAGCAGCCCCCGTGGCGACCCCTATGGCTACACCTTC
TRBJ2-7 | TRBV10-3 | NA | NA | CATGASGGQTYEQYF | TGTGCCACTGGCGCAAGTGGGGGGCAGACCTACGAGCAGTACTTC
TRBJ2-5 | TRBV7-9 | few | TRBD1 | CASSYGTGVTETQYF | TGTGCCAGCAGCTATGGGACAGGGGTTACAGAGACCCAGTACTTC
TRBJ2-1 | TRBV6-5 | NA | TRBD2 | CASNPPGLDYNEQFF | TGTGCCAGCAACCCACCGGGACTAGATTACAATGAGCAGTTCTTC
TRBJ1-1 | TRBV6-2/TRBV6-3 | NA | TRBD1 | CASSYGDRGGTEAFF | TGTGCCAGCAGTTACGGGGACAGGGGTGGAACTGAAGCTTTCTTT
TRBJ1-2 | TRBV7-3 | NA | TRBD1 | CASSLGRTGVGGYTF | TGTGCCAGCAGCCTCGGTCGGACAGGGGTCGGTGGCTACACCTTC
TRBJ2-7 | TRBV6-5 | NA | NA | CASSSRDGTYEQYF | TGTGCCAGCAGTTCTCGCGACGGGACCTACGAGCAGTACTTC
TRBJ1-4 | TRBV7-2 | NA | TRBD1 | CASSEGQGREKLFF | TGTGCCAGCAGCGAAGGACAGGGTCGCGAAAAACTGTTTTTT
TRBJ2-2 | TRBV5-1 | once | TRBD2 | CASRLLYSPGLASFGELFF | TGCGCCAGCAGACTACTTTACTCCCCGGGACTAGCGAGTTTCGGGGAGCTGTTTTTT
TRBJ1-1 | TRBV20-1 | NA | NA | CSASEAFF | TGCAGTGCTAGTGAGGCTTTCTTT
TRBJ2-3 | TRBV18 | NA | TRBD2 | CASSPPLAGRADTQYF | TGTGCCAGCTCACCACCGTTAGCGGGGAGGGCAGATACGCAGTATTTT